This T cell receptor (beta chain) appears in the sequencing data of a study of blood T cells in healthy people across ages. Regarding the study as a whole: Any conclusive comparison of naive versus antigen-experienced cells was prevented by using unsorted PBMCs.

The CDR3 covers 14 residues. V lost 0 bases and J 2 bases, leaving 7 bases between the germline ends. Germline-derived CDR1 and CDR2 are LGHNA and YSLEER. As concerns this clonotype: Its specificity is unknown.

A second PCR, run for about 7 to 12 cycles, used a sample-barcoded 5' primer plus a J-beta primer mix. MiXCR was run by TCRdb on the 5' RACE reads, yielding one entry per CDR3 protein. The sample consists of fewer than 700,000 distinct CDR3 sequences, 40% to 50% of them appearing once. Samples had at least 6.5 million PBMCs isolated from them. This chain uses TRBV4-3 with TRBJ1-2; D unclear. This clonotype originated in an elderly man in good health. Material: blood. The CDR3 sequence: CASSQDLQNYGYTF. In nucleotides, the CDR3 is TGCGCCAGCAGCCAAGACTTACAGAACTATGGCTACACCTTC.